A single sample is the source of the 7 T cell receptor beta chains below, sequenced in a study of CD8 T cells in ankylosing spondylitis (dated by TCRdb to 2016 to 2017). What the authors observed across the whole study: A TCR beta motif of eight highly homologous amino acid variants appeared characteristic of blood from ankylosing spondylitis patients.

These receptors are not linked to any known antigen. Library construction relied on 5' RACE. Sequenced using an Illumina HiSeq 2500. TCRdb reanalyzed the raw reads on its own, using fastp at Q25 for trimming and MiXCR for clone calling, and kept in-frame beta chains. All rows with the same CDR3 protein become a single entry with the most common DNA and genes. Recorded for this sample are 200,000 to 250,000 distinct CDR3 sequences; 6% to 8% of them occurred a single time. Of the sample, more than 13% is held by the ten largest clones. Sequencing was performed on blood, either unsorted or a sorted T cell fraction (not recorded which). The receptors shown here come from a male donor with ankylosing spondylitis.

This clonotype appeared a few times. The chain carries TRBV12-3 or TRBV12-4 and TRBJ2-2; no firm D call. The CDR3 has 15 residues. The V end was cut by 4 bases, the J end by 4 bases, with 13 bases between. CDR3 protein: CASSSPTRTTGELFF. In nucleotides, the CDR3 is TGTGCCAGCAGTTCACCCACCCGAACCACCGGGGAGCTGTTTTTT.

V usage is TRBV9 and J usage is TRBJ1-1; D ambiguous. CDR1 SGDLS and CDR2 YYNGEE come from the germline V gene. V was cut by 0 bases and J by 3 bases, with 9 bases left in between. The CDR3 has 14 amino acids. The chain's CDR3 is CASSVVAGDTEAFF. The CDR3 DNA reads TGTGCCAGCAGCGTAGTTGCCGGGGACACTGAAGCTTTCTTT.

This clonotype was detected only a few times. The rearrangement links TRBV6-6 to TRBJ2-3; 7 nucleotides agree with TRBD2. V was clipped by 3 bases and J by 2 bases; unmatched bases: 17. Germline V gene sequence: CDR1 MNHNY, CDR2 SVGAGI (reference sequence). The CDR3 runs to 19 residues. CDR3 DNA: TGTGCCAGCAGTTATCCGGTATGGGGAGGGCGGGACCTCACAGATACGCAGTATTTT. Translated: CASSYPVWGGRDLTDTQYF.

At least ten counts were recorded for this clonotype. The V and J genes are TRBV20-1 and TRBJ2-2, with D unresolved. CDR1 and CDR2 (germline): DFQATT, SNEGSKA (reference sequence). The CDR3 totals 15 residues. V was cut by 4 bases and J by 0 bases, with 12 bases left in between. The CDR3 reads CSAIPEQPNTGELFF. DNA for the CDR3: TGCAGTGCTATTCCGGAACAGCCGAACACCGGGGAGCTGTTTTTT.

V is TRBV7-6 and J is TRBJ2-3; TRBD2 aligns across 11 bases. Germline V lookup: CDR1 SGHVS, CDR2 FNYEAQ. The length of the CDR3 is 15 residues. Trimming took 6 bases from V and 1 from J; bases not matched to a gene: 3. In nucleotides, the CDR3 is TGTGCCAGCAGATTGACTAGCGGGGGCACAGATACGCAGTATTTT. Amino acid sequence: CASRLTSGGTDTQYF.

This clonotype was seen at least ten times. The rearrangement joins TRBV4-3 to TRBJ2-4, with a weak D call TRBD2 (5 bases). The CDR3 is 15 residues long. Trimming shortened V by 1 base and J by 7 bases, and 14 bases separated the two germline ends. CDR1 LGHNA and CDR2 YSLEER come from the germline V gene. CDR3 in amino acids: CASSQGWRASNIQYF. For the CDR3, the DNA is TGCGCCAGCAGCCAAGGTTGGCGGGCCAGTAACATTCAGTACTTC.

This clonotype was seen many times. The CDR3: CASSPKGVAGSTDTQYF. The CDR3 nucleotides read TGCGCCAGCAGCCCGAAGGGGGTCGCGGGGTCCACAGATACGCAGTATTTT. The chain combines TRBV4-3 with TRBJ2-3; D could derive from TRBD1 or TRBD2 (6 bases each). The ends were cut back, 4 bases at V and 2 bases at J, with 19 bases in the middle. CDR1 is LGHNA and CDR2 is YSLEER in the germline V gene. This CDR3 region has 17 residues.